This passage covers 16 T cell receptor beta chains from one sample sequenced in a study of blood T cell repertoires in COVID-19 (dated by TCRdb to the early 2020s). Libraries were made using the immunoSEQ multiplex PCR assay. The clones in this table, taken by TCRdb from immuneACCESS, are in-frame only. Not every clone is retained; where verified, under half of the shortfall comes from an unresolved V gene, and the cause of the rest is unknown. In this sample the table shows approximately 200,000 clones, about 81% of which occur a single time. Around a tenth of the sample is held by the ten biggest clonotypes. The material sequenced was PBMCs or T cells enriched from blood (not recorded which). The source of these receptors is a man aged 35-49 years who had recovered from COVID-19.

J is TRBJ1-1 and V is TRBV7-2, with 8 bases fitting TRBD1. The CDR3 totals 15 residues. With 5 bases clipped from V and 4 bases from J, the junction kept 9 bases outside the gene matches. Germline CDR1 is SGHTA and CDR2 is FQGNSA. CDR3 sequence reads: CASSSRGRFGTEAFF. DNA for the CDR3: TGTGCCAGCAGCAGCAGGGGGCGTTTTGGCACTGAAGCTTTCTTT.

The chain is built from TRBV6-2 or TRBV6-3 and TRBJ2-1; 9 nucleotides match TRBD2. Unmatched junction bases numbered 6, after V lost 2 bases and J lost 7 bases. The CDR3 is made up of 15 amino acids. CDR1 is MNHEY and CDR2 is SVGEGT in the germline V gene. The chain's CDR3 is CASSYAGGLKNEQFF. CDR3 DNA: TGTGCCAGCAGTTACGCGGGGGGGCTTAAGAATGAGCAGTTCTTC.

This chain joins TRBV14 and TRBJ2-7, with 7 bases matching TRBD2. This CDR3 region has 11 residues. J lost 6 bases, V lost 5 bases, and 1 base had no gene match. The germline V gene has CDR1 SGHDN and CDR2 FVKESK. The CDR3 bases are TGTGCCAGCAGCTGGGGGGGCGAGCAGTACTTC. This codes for CASSWGGEQYF.

This clone was counted between two and nine times. The rearrangement uses TRBV5-6 and TRBJ1-2; D unclear. CDR3 length: 15 residues. Germline V gene sequence: CDR1 SGHDT, CDR2 YYEEEE. The V end lost 0 bases, the J end lost 4 bases, and 13 bases lay between the germline ends. Written as DNA, the CDR3 is TGTGCCAGCAGCTTGGGTCCGGGGAATCCCTATGGCTACACCTTC. The encoded protein is CASSLGPGNPYGYTF.

The chain employs TRBV11-1 and TRBJ2-1; 8 nucleotides line up with TRBD2. Germline V gene sequence: CDR1 SGHAT, CDR2 FQDESV (reference sequence). V shed 2 bases, J shed 7 bases, and the junction held 7 bases outside the gene matches. The CDR3 runs 15 residues. CDR3 bases: TGTGCCAGCAGCTTAAGCGGGGGTGATAGGAATGAGCAGTTCTTC. Translation: CASSLSGGDRNEQFF.

The V and J genes are TRBV11-2 and TRBJ2-7, with TRBD1 matching 7 bases. Germline V gene sequence: CDR1 SGHAT, CDR2 FQNNGV. This CDR3 is 14 amino acids long. The ends lost 7 bases at V and 5 bases at J; junction bases unmatched: 11. CDR3 in DNA: TGTGCCAGCAACAGGGGTCAGGGCCTCAACGAGCAGTACTTC. This sequence encodes CASNRGQGLNEQYF.

Only a few counts were recorded for this clone. This chain links TRBV2 with TRBJ1-5, with D maybe TRBD1 (6 bases). The ends were cut back, 6 bases at V and 3 bases at J, with 12 bases in the middle. This CDR3 spans 14 amino acids. Germline values: CDR1 SNHLY, CDR2 FYNNEI. CDR3 amino acids: CASSATGTNQPQHF. DNA for the CDR3: TGTGCCAGCAGCGCGACAGGTACCAATCAGCCCCAGCATTTT.

V and J are TRBV27 and TRBJ2-2; TRBD2 aligns across 9 bases. The CDR3 runs to 15 residues. Germline CDR1 is MNHEY and CDR2 is SMNVEV (reference sequence). V lost 3 bases and J lost 7; bases outside the gene matches: 6. The DNA of the CDR3 is TGTGCCAGCAGTTTGGTAGCGGGGGTGGTCGGGGAGCTGTTTTTT. Translation gives CASSLVAGVVGELFF.

The chain is built from TRBV7-9 and TRBJ1-6; TRBD1 aligns across 8 bases. The CDR3 sequence is 15 residues long. The germline V gene has CDR1 SEHNR and CDR2 FQNEAQ (reference sequence). The J segment lost 4 bases and the V segment lost 6 bases, leaving 5 bases of the junction unmatched. The CDR3 DNA reads TGTGCCAGCAGGTTACAGGGGGATTATAATTCACCCCTCCACTTT. It encodes CASRLQGDYNSPLHF.

The CDR3 coding sequence is TGCAGCGCCGAGGGGACCGGGGGGGGCACTGAAGCTTTCTTT. Translated: CSAEGTGGGTEAFF. The V gene is TRBV29-1, the J gene TRBJ1-1; TRBD1 might be the D (5 bases). CDR1 SQVTM and CDR2 ANQGSEA come from the germline V gene. The CDR3 consists of 14 residues. V lost 7 bases to trimming and J lost 4 bases, with 19 bases between them.

The chain employs TRBV24-1 and TRBJ1-2; a weak D match, TRBD1 (5 bases). The length of the CDR3 is 13 residues. The ends were cut back, 10 bases at V and 8 bases at J, with 19 bases in the middle. Germline-derived CDR1 and CDR2 are KGHDR and SFDVKD. The CDR3, as DNA: TGTGCCACTGCAGAAAGTGGGGGGACGGGCTACACCTTC. Protein: CATAESGGTGYTF.

The chain uses TRBV18 and TRBJ2-1; 9 nucleotides agree with TRBD2. The CDR3 runs 15 residues. V shed 3 bases and J 5 bases; nucleotides not matched to a gene: 5. The germline V gene has CDR1 KGHSH and CDR2 LQKENI. CDR3 sequence reads: CASSPQREVHNEQFF. The CDR3 DNA reads as TGTGCCAGCTCACCTCAGCGGGAGGTCCACAATGAGCAGTTCTTC.

The rearrangement links TRBV5-1 to TRBJ1-1, with 7 bases matching TRBD1. Germline values: CDR1 SGHRS, CDR2 YFSETQ. The J segment lost 1 base and the V segment lost 0 bases, leaving 3 bases of the junction unmatched. The CDR3 extends over 15 amino acids. This CDR3 is CASSLEGTANTEAFF. DNA for the CDR3: TGCGCCAGCAGCTTGGAAGGGACAGCGAACACTGAAGCTTTCTTT.

The chain links TRBV11-2 to TRBJ2-3; 8 bases align to TRBD2. This CDR3 has 15 amino acids. Germline V CDR1 and CDR2: SGHAT, FQNNGV. V trimming: 6 bases; J trimming: 4 bases; junction bases outside the gene matches: 9. The CDR3, as DNA: TGTGCCAGCAGGGGGGTGGCCGGGAGGGCAGATACGCAGTATTTT. It yields the protein CASRGVAGRADTQYF.

The chain is built from TRBV6-5 and TRBJ1-2; 8 bases are shared with TRBD1. Germline V gene sequence: CDR1 MNHEY, CDR2 SVGAGI. The CDR3 extends over 13 amino acids. Germline trimming cut 6 bases from V and 6 bases from J; bases unmatched to any gene: 6. This CDR3 reads CASSPSGGNGYTF. The CDR3 DNA reads as TGTGCCAGCAGCCCCTCAGGGGGCAATGGCTACACCTTC.

The rearrangement joins TRBV9 to TRBJ2-2, with D tentatively TRBD2 (5 bases). The CDR3 is made up of 15 amino acids. V was trimmed by 4 bases and J by 5 bases, leaving 15 bases between them. CDR1 and CDR2 (germline): SGDLS, YYNGEE. CDR3 coding DNA: TGTGCCAGCAGCCCTACGGGGTTTGGGACCGGGGAGCTGTTTTTT. It codes for CASSPTGFGTGELFF.